The 2 T cell receptor beta chains given below trace back to one sample, sequenced in a study of T cells after yellow fever vaccination. TCRdb re-derived calls from the 5' RACE reads in MiXCR, one entry per CDR3 protein. The sample includes 400,000 or so distinct CDR3 sequences, 11% of them seen just once. The input for sequencing was PBMCs, taken on the day of the first yellow fever vaccination. The source of these receptors is a man aged 18 to 30 who received the YFV17D yellow fever vaccine.

The gene calls are TRBV5-1 and TRBJ2-7; D unclear. Germline V gene data show CDR1 as SGHRS and CDR2 as YFSETQ. Trimming cost V 0 bases and J 1 base, with 8 bases left between them. There are 14 residues in the CDR3. The chain's CDR3 is CASSLAPGSYEQYF. The CDR3 nucleotides are TGCGCCAGCAGCTTGGCCCCTGGGTCCTACGAGCAGTACTTC.

The chain joins TRBV27 to TRBJ2-6; the D gene could be TRBD1 or TRBD2 (5 bases each). Germline V gene lookup returns CDR1 MNHEY and CDR2 SMNVEV (reference sequence). The V end was cut by 8 bases, the J end by 0 bases, with 14 bases between. There are 16 residues in the CDR3. Here the CDR3 DNA reads TGTGCCAGCGGCCGGGACGTCCTCTCTGGGGCCAACGTCCTGACTTTC. Translating it yields CASGRDVLSGANVLTF.